The 5 T cell receptor beta chains below all came from one sample that was sequenced in a study of cytomegalovirus exposure and HLA in healthy donors. Both 60 Vbeta primers and 13 Jbeta primers went into the PCR. Profiling relied on immunoSEQ multiplex PCR, and the TCRdb table lists in-frame clones only, not all of them. Seen here are about 160,000 clones, 80% observed once, and the top ten hold under 6%. Sequences were obtained from PBMCs. The receptors come from a man aged 30-40 years in good health and CMV-seronegative.

This chain connects TRBV20-1 to TRBJ2-5; 8 nucleotides line up with TRBD1. The CDR3 consists of 11 residues. Germline V CDR1 and CDR2: DFQATT, SNEGSKA (reference sequence). V trimming: 6 bases; J trimming: 5 bases; junction bases outside the gene matches: 2. The CDR3 reads CSARTGETQYF. As DNA, the CDR3 is TGCAGTGCCAGGACAGGGGAGACCCAGTACTTC.

This clone appeared a few times. This chain links TRBV27 with TRBJ1-1; D not resolved. The CDR3 consists of 14 residues. The V end was cut by 5 bases, the J end by 1 base, with 11 bases between. Germline values: CDR1 MNHEY, CDR2 SMNVEV (reference sequence). The CDR3 region has the DNA TGTGCCAGCAGTCTCACTGATGGGAACACTGAAGCTTTCTTT. Its protein product is CASSLTDGNTEAFF.

This clone has just a few counts. CDR3 amino acids: CASSAGRGCEQFF. In DNA, the CDR3 is TGTGCCAGCAGCGCCGGGAGGGGGTGTGAGCAGTTCTTC. The genes are TRBV13 and TRBJ2-1, with TRBD2 matching 8 bases. The ends lost 5 bases at V and 9 bases at J; junction bases unmatched: 6. The length of the CDR3 is 13 residues. CDR1 PRHDT and CDR2 FYEKMQ come from the germline V gene (reference sequence). Combining the CDR3 with reference TRBV13 and TRBJ2-1 gives the whole variable domain AAGVIQSPRHLIKEKRETATLKCYPIPRHDTVYWYQQGPGQDPQFLISFYEKMQSDKGSIPDRFSAQQFSDYHSELNMSSLELGDSALYFCASSAGRGCEQFFGPGTRLTVL.

Note on this clone: The germline gene is not matched at one end of the junction; a read error may be the cause. The chain joins TRBV6-5 to TRBJ2-3; D might be TRBD2 (5 bases). The CDR3 loop spans 13 amino acids. Germline V lookup: CDR1 MNHEY, CDR2 SVGAGI. CDR3 nucleotide sequence: TGTGCCAGCCACAAGTCTAGCACAGATACGCAATATTTT. This translates into CASHKSSTDTQYF.

The chain joins TRBV11-2 to TRBJ1-4; D may be TRBD1 (6 bases). Trimming left V 5 bases short and J 4 bases short, with 11 bases between. The germline V gene encodes CDR1 SGHAT and CDR2 FQNNGV. This CDR3 region has 14 residues. This CDR3 reads CASSHRQDNEKLFF. The CDR3 DNA reads as TGTGCCAGCAGCCATCGACAGGATAATGAAAAACTGTTTTTT. The full variable domain, rest sourced from reference TRBV11-2 and TRBJ1-4, is EAGVAQSPRYKIIEKRQSVAFWCNPISGHATLYWYQQILGQGPKLLIQFQNNGVVDDSQLPKDRFSAERLKGVDSTLKIQPAKLEDSAVYLCASSHRQDNEKLFFGSGTQLSVL.